This entry lists 2 T cell receptor beta chains sequenced from one sample in a study of T-cell memory formation after mild COVID-19. TCRdb redid the calling of the 5' RACE reads with MiXCR, one entry per CDR3 protein. In the table there are about 180,000 distinct CDR3 sequences, less than 20% of which are singletons. Material for sequencing was PBMCs or a T cell subset sorted from them (not recorded which). These receptor sequences come from a man younger than 30 who had mild COVID-19 (a few samples of this study predate the infection). Cell type and time point are not known.

The V call is TRBV5-1, the J call TRBJ2-2; 7 positions match TRBD1. The germline V gene has CDR1 SGHRS and CDR2 YFSETQ. The CDR3 covers 14 residues. Unmatched junction bases numbered 6, after V lost 4 bases and J lost 6 bases. For the CDR3, the DNA is TGCGCCAGCAGCCCGTACACAGGGGCCGGGGAGCTGTTTTTT. Residues: CASSPYTGAGELFF.

The chain recombines TRBV18 with TRBJ1-5; a possible D gene is TRBD1 (5 bases). Germline CDR1 is KGHSH and CDR2 is LQKENI. V lost 0 bases, J lost 0 bases, and 9 bases lay in between. This CDR3 spans 16 amino acids. The chain's CDR3 is CASSPPGGYSNQPQHF. The DNA for the CDR3 is TGTGCCAGCTCACCACCCGGGGGATATAGCAATCAGCCCCAGCATTTT.